A selection of T cell receptor beta chains follows, all from one sample in a study of cytomegalovirus exposure and HLA in healthy donors. Using immunoSEQ multiplex PCR, the repertoire was profiled, and TCRdb retains in-frame clones only, with some absent. The repertoire holds 150,000 to 200,000 clones, with roughly nine tenths as singletons. Sequencing was done on a sample of PBMCs. All receptors come from a woman younger than 30 in good health and CMV-seropositive. Both conserved end residues are part of each CDR3. A D gene is named only where the DNA matches it firmly. Not every row has a clone size; where given, it reads once, few, many or a size class.

V gene: TRBV5-1; clone size: NA; D gene: NA; J gene: TRBJ2-7; CDR3 protein: CASSLDSDSYEQYF; CDR3 DNA: TGCGCCAGCAGCTTGGATAGCGACTCCTACGAGCAGTACTTC
V gene: TRBV7-9; clone size: NA; D gene: NA; J gene: TRBJ2-7; CDR3 protein: CASSPGDRYEQYF; CDR3 DNA: TGTGCCAGCAGCCCGGGGGACAGATACGAGCAGTACTTC
V gene: TRBV5-1; clone size: NA; D gene: TRBD2; J gene: TRBJ2-1; CDR3 protein: CASSQWWGTTPYNEQFF; CDR3 DNA: TGCGCCAGCAGCCAGTGGTGGGGGACTACTCCCTACAATGAGCAGTTCTTC
V gene: TRBV7-8; clone size: NA; D gene: TRBD2; J gene: TRBJ2-1; CDR3 protein: CASSLRTSGGYNEQFF; CDR3 DNA: TGTGCCAGCAGCCTAAGGACTAGCGGGGGCTACAATGAGCAGTTCTTC
V gene: TRBV11-2; clone size: NA; D gene: TRBD2; J gene: TRBJ2-7; CDR3 protein: CASSSRTSGHYEQYF; CDR3 DNA: TGTGCCAGCAGCAGCCGGACTAGCGGACACTACGAGCAGTACTTC
V gene: TRBV27; clone size: NA; D gene: TRBD1; J gene: TRBJ1-2; CDR3 protein: CASSTGQGARGYTF; CDR3 DNA: TGTGCCAGCAGTACAGGACAGGGGGCGAGAGGCTACACCTTC
V gene: TRBV27; clone size: NA; D gene: TRBD2; J gene: TRBJ2-1; CDR3 protein: CASSFQRLAGVRGSYNEQFF; CDR3 DNA: TGTGCCAGCAGTTTCCAGAGACTAGCGGGAGTCCGGGGCTCCTACAATGAGCAGTTCTTC
V gene: TRBV6-5; clone size: once; D gene: NA; J gene: TRBJ1-2; CDR3 protein: CASSQTVGYDYTF; CDR3 DNA: TGTGCCAGCAGCCAAACAGTTGGGTACGACTACACCTTC
V gene: TRBV4-1; clone size: NA; D gene: NA; J gene: TRBJ1-1; CDR3 protein: CASSTDSLNTEAFF; CDR3 DNA: TGCGCCAGCAGTACAGACAGCCTTAACACTGAAGCTTTCTTT
V gene: TRBV10-3; clone size: NA; D gene: TRBD2; J gene: TRBJ2-7; CDR3 protein: CAISTGTSENYEQYF; CDR3 DNA: TGTGCCATCAGTACCGGGACTAGCGAAAACTACGAGCAGTACTTC
V gene: TRBV2; clone size: NA; D gene: TRBD2; J gene: TRBJ2-1; CDR3 protein: CASSSGRKDEQFF; CDR3 DNA: TGTGCCAGCTCTAGCGGGAGAAAGGATGAGCAGTTCTTC
V gene: TRBV5-8; clone size: NA; D gene: NA; J gene: TRBJ1-4; CDR3 protein: CASSLFYTGNEKLFF; CDR3 DNA: TGTGCCAGCAGCTTGTTCTATACCGGGAATGAAAAACTGTTTTTT
V gene: TRBV5-4; clone size: NA; D gene: TRBD1; J gene: TRBJ2-3; CDR3 protein: CASSREGTGGADTQYF; CDR3 DNA: TGTGCCAGCAGCCGAGAGGGAACAGGGGGCGCAGATACGCAGTATTTT
V gene: TRBV12-5; clone size: once; D gene: TRBD2; J gene: TRBJ2-3; CDR3 protein: CASGLGLAGPTDTQYF; CDR3 DNA: TGTGCTAGTGGTTTGGGTCTAGCGGGCCCCACAGATACGCAGTATTTT
V gene: TRBV4-1; clone size: NA; D gene: TRBD2; J gene: TRBJ2-1; CDR3 protein: CASSQSPGLAGYNEQFF; CDR3 DNA: TGCGCCAGCAGCCAATCCCCGGGACTAGCGGGATACAATGAGCAGTTCTTC
V gene: TRBV30; clone size: NA; D gene: NA; J gene: TRBJ2-2; CDR3 protein: CAWSLPDRYTGELFF; CDR3 DNA: TGTGCCTGGAGTCTCCCGGACAGATATACCGGGGAGCTGTTTTTT
V gene: TRBV5-1; clone size: NA; D gene: TRBD2; J gene: TRBJ2-1; CDR3 protein: CASSPPRTSGLDEQFF; CDR3 DNA: TGCGCCAGCTCACCCCCGAGGACTAGTGGGTTGGATGAGCAGTTCTTC
V gene: TRBV7-3; clone size: NA; D gene: NA; J gene: TRBJ2-3; CDR3 protein: CASSLNYGGSTDTQYF; CDR3 DNA: TGTGCCAGCAGCTTAAACTACGGCGGGAGCACAGATACGCAGTATTTT
V gene: TRBV30; clone size: NA; D gene: NA; J gene: TRBJ2-5; CDR3 protein: CAWSVSPVQETQYF; CDR3 DNA: TGTGCCTGGAGTGTTAGTCCCGTCCAAGAGACCCAGTACTTC
V gene: TRBV5-4; clone size: NA; D gene: TRBD2; J gene: TRBJ2-7; CDR3 protein: CASSSGTSELYEQYF; CDR3 DNA: TGTGCCAGCAGCTCGGGGACTAGCGAACTCTACGAGCAGTACTTC
V gene: TRBV7-3; clone size: NA; D gene: TRBD2; J gene: TRBJ2-1; CDR3 protein: CASSLMGLADSYNEQFF; CDR3 DNA: TGTGCCAGCAGCTTAATGGGACTAGCGGACTCCTACAATGAGCAGTTCTTC
V gene: TRBV29-1; clone size: NA; D gene: TRBD1; J gene: TRBJ1-1; CDR3 protein: CSAPTGTNTEAFF; CDR3 DNA: TGCAGCGCCCCGACAGGGACCAACACTGAAGCTTTCTTT
V gene: TRBV4-1; clone size: NA; D gene: TRBD1; J gene: TRBJ2-6; CDR3 protein: CASSRFGGQGLSGANVLTF; CDR3 DNA: TGCGCCAGCAGCCGGTTCGGGGGACAGGGTCTCTCTGGGGCCAACGTCCTGACTTTC
V gene: TRBV4-2; clone size: NA; D gene: NA; J gene: TRBJ1-2; CDR3 protein: CASNPGNGYTF; CDR3 DNA: TGTGCCAGCAATCCGGGAAACGGCTACACCTTC
V gene: TRBV29-1; clone size: NA; D gene: NA; J gene: TRBJ1-2; CDR3 protein: CSVGGGYGYTF; CDR3 DNA: TGCAGCGTTGGTGGCGGGTATGGCTACACCTTC
V gene: TRBV29-1; clone size: once; D gene: NA; J gene: TRBJ2-2; CDR3 protein: CSVEGALTGELFF; CDR3 DNA: TGCAGCGTTGAAGGGGCGCTTACCGGGGAGCTGTTTTTT
V gene: TRBV12-2; clone size: once; D gene: NA; J gene: TRBJ1-1; CDR3 protein: CASRLLGGGWNTEAFF; CDR3 DNA: TGTGCAAGTCGCTTATTAGGCGGGGGATGGAACACTGAAGCTTTCTTT
V gene: TRBV19; clone size: few; D gene: NA; J gene: TRBJ2-7; CDR3 protein: CASSSRQAYEQYF; CDR3 DNA: TGTGCCAGTAGTAGCCGGCAGGCCTACGAGCAGTACTTC
V gene: TRBV2; clone size: NA; D gene: NA; J gene: TRBJ1-5; CDR3 protein: CASQTGGNQPQHF; CDR3 DNA: TGTGCCAGCCAGACGGGGGGGAATCAGCCCCAGCATTTT
V gene: TRBV7-6; clone size: NA; D gene: NA; J gene: TRBJ1-4; CDR3 protein: CASSLDQGSLFF; CDR3 DNA: TGTGCCAGCAGCTTAGATCAGGGGTCTCTGTTTTTT
V gene: TRBV2; clone size: NA; D gene: TRBD1; J gene: TRBJ1-4; CDR3 protein: CASGGQGKKLFF; CDR3 DNA: TGTGCCAGCGGAGGACAGGGTAAAAAACTGTTTTTT
V gene: TRBV7-6; clone size: NA; D gene: TRBD2; J gene: TRBJ2-2; CDR3 protein: CASSFLSSGRTNTGELFF; CDR3 DNA: TGTGCCAGCAGCTTCCTGTCTAGCGGGAGGACAAACACCGGGGAGCTGTTTTTT
V gene: TRBV10-3; clone size: once; D gene: NA; J gene: TRBJ1-1; CDR3 protein: CAISESRINTEAFF; CDR3 DNA: TGTGCCATCAGTGAGTCGAGGATTAACACTGAAGCTTTCTTT
V gene: TRBV9; clone size: NA; D gene: NA; J gene: TRBJ2-3; CDR3 protein: CASSVSSSSLKDTQYF; CDR3 DNA: TGTGCCAGCAGCGTATCGTCGTCTAGCCTAAAAGATACGCAGTATTTT
V gene: TRBV19; clone size: NA; D gene: NA; J gene: TRBJ1-3; CDR3 protein: CASSQGSGNTIYF; CDR3 DNA: TGTGCCAGTAGCCAGGGATCCGGAAACACCATATATTTT
V gene: TRBV7-3; clone size: NA; D gene: NA; J gene: TRBJ1-1; CDR3 protein: CASSPTGSTEAFF; CDR3 DNA: TGTGCCAGCAGCCCTACAGGGTCCACTGAAGCTTTCTTT
V gene: TRBV19; clone size: NA; D gene: NA; J gene: TRBJ2-1; CDR3 protein: CASSIDLPRDNEQFF; CDR3 DNA: TGTGCCAGTAGTATAGATCTTCCTAGAGACAATGAGCAGTTCTTC
V gene: TRBV2; clone size: NA; D gene: NA; J gene: TRBJ1-4; CDR3 protein: CASPTASGSFSGSGEKLFF; CDR3 DNA: TGTGCCAGCCCCACGGCCTCAGGTTCGTTTTCGGGAAGTGGTGAAAAACTGTTTTTT
V gene: TRBV30; clone size: NA; D gene: NA; J gene: TRBJ1-5; CDR3 protein: CAWSVNRAQPQHF; CDR3 DNA: TGTGCCTGGAGTGTAAACAGGGCTCAGCCCCAGCATTTT
V gene: TRBV28; clone size: NA; D gene: TRBD2; J gene: TRBJ2-3; CDR3 protein: CASSSGGLAGTDTQYF; CDR3 DNA: TGTGCCAGCAGTTCAGGGGGACTAGCGGGCACAGATACGCAGTATTTT
V gene: TRBV5-6; clone size: NA; D gene: TRBD1; J gene: TRBJ1-5; CDR3 protein: CASSFNRGIDQPQHF; CDR3 DNA: TGTGCCAGCAGCTTTAACAGGGGTATCGATCAGCCCCAGCATTTT
V gene: TRBV29-1; clone size: NA; D gene: TRBD1; J gene: TRBJ2-7; CDR3 protein: CSVGDSVSYEQYF; CDR3 DNA: TGCAGCGTTGGGGACAGTGTATCCTACGAGCAGTACTTC
V gene: TRBV1; clone size: NA; D gene: NA; J gene: TRBJ2-7; CDR3 protein: CTSSQDQRDPSGRGEPAHYEQYF; CDR3 DNA: TGCACCAGCAGCCAAGATCAAAGGGATCCTAGCGGGAGGGGGGAGCCCGCTCATTACGAGCAGTACTTC
V gene: TRBV7-9; clone size: NA; D gene: TRBD1; J gene: TRBJ1-1; CDR3 protein: CASSAQTGIAEAFF; CDR3 DNA: TGTGCCAGCAGCGCGCAGACAGGGATCGCTGAAGCTTTCTTT
V gene: TRBV30; clone size: NA; D gene: TRBD2; J gene: TRBJ2-2; CDR3 protein: CAWSLLAGSIGELFF; CDR3 DNA: TGTGCCTGGAGTCTGCTAGCGGGGAGCATAGGGGAGCTGTTTTTT
V gene: TRBV7-8; clone size: once; D gene: TRBD2; J gene: TRBJ2-3; CDR3 protein: CASSGPGTSGRITDTQYF; CDR3 DNA: TGTGCCAGCAGCGGACCCGGGACTAGCGGGAGGATCACAGATACGCAGTATTTT
V gene: TRBV29-1; clone size: NA; D gene: NA; J gene: TRBJ1-5; CDR3 protein: CSVLTTRNQPQHF; CDR3 DNA: TGCAGCGTTTTGACAACGCGTAATCAGCCCCAGCATTTT
V gene: TRBV4-1; clone size: NA; D gene: TRBD2; J gene: TRBJ2-5; CDR3 protein: CASSQDAGAGLQETQYF; CDR3 DNA: TGCGCCAGCAGCCAAGATGCGGGAGCGGGCCTCCAAGAGACCCAGTACTTC
V gene: TRBV5-6; clone size: few; D gene: NA; J gene: TRBJ1-2; CDR3 protein: CASSLEVGGYGYTF; CDR3 DNA: TGTGCCAGCAGCTTGGAGGTAGGGGGCTATGGCTACACCTTC
V gene: TRBV28; clone size: once; D gene: NA; J gene: TRBJ2-7; CDR3 protein: CASSYALRQDYEQYF; CDR3 DNA: TGTGCCAGCAGTTATGCCCTGCGACAGGACTACGAGCAGTACTTC
V gene: TRBV6-1; clone size: few; D gene: NA; J gene: TRBJ2-7; CDR3 protein: CASSEAGTSYEQYF; CDR3 DNA: TGTGCCAGCAGTGAAGCCGGGACATCCTACGAGCAGTACTTC
V gene: TRBV7-2; clone size: NA; D gene: NA; J gene: TRBJ2-2; CDR3 protein: CASSPPGGGSWTGELFF; CDR3 DNA: TGTGCCAGCAGCCCCCCCGGGGGCGGGAGTTGGACCGGGGAGCTGTTTTTT